This T cell receptor (beta chain) emerged from a study of shared clonotypes between healthy human individuals (TCRdb year 2020). General notes on the study: Three men and two women, aged 18 to 49 years, made up the cohort. For each donor, CD4 naive and CD4 memory were each given three plates, CD8 naive was given two plates, and CD8 memory was given one plate. Libraries were prepared and TCR repertoires were sequenced by different laboratories using diverse techniques, in order to increase sequencing depth and limit assay-specific biases. To estimate repertoire size and how much clonotypes are shared between individuals, the study performed deep sequencing of blood TCR repertoires from a handful of healthy adults. Between about 0.94 and 10 billion PBMCs per donor were obtained by leukapheresis.

According to the germline V gene (reference sequence), CDR1 reads LNHNV and CDR2 reads YYDKDF. V is cut by 3 bases and J by 6 bases, and the space between the germline ends is 11 bases. Spanning cysteine to phenylalanine, the CDR3 consists of 14 amino acids. The entry retains the CDR3 DNA only, 42 bases that are in frame from base 1. The donors were healthy, HIV-negative adults with no recently reported acute infections or vaccinations. Every donor was a Caucasian adult living in Nashville, Tennessee, USA. CD4+ T cells were enriched by magnetic negative selection; naive cells were then positively selected on CD45RA, and the negative fraction formed the memory subset. Blood was obtained by leukapheresis, after which PBMCs were separated by Ficoll-Histopaque density gradient centrifugation and cryopreserved in liquid nitrogen vapor phase. Analytical flow cytometry was used to check the purity and quantity of each magnetically sorted T cell population. From each sorted fraction, genomic DNA was isolated and quantified by UV absorbance on a Nanodrop 2000c.

The investigation overall reported the following: Even with the large sequencing depth, rarefaction of the sorted-subset datasets indicated that sequencing was incomplete. Higher generation probabilities were observed for clonotypes shared by all four sorted-subset donors than for non-shared clonotypes. Sampling was limited to blood, and TCR repertoires in tissue likely differ from TCR repertoires in blood. Larger estimated clonotype richness was generally found for naive subsets than for memory subsets. Because the study included a small number of donors, the genetic and exposure-history diversity represented was limited. Based on pairwise subsampling, the degree of clonotype sharing among donors was expected to be affected by sequencing depth. Sharing across several donors was observed for roughly 5% of naive CD4, about 4% of naive CD8, about 2.3% of memory CD4, and around 0.4% of memory CD8 clonotypes.

Using the deep immunoSEQ assay, multiplex PCR amplified TCR CDR3 regions from genomic DNA. For each cell subset, the extracted genomic DNA was distributed evenly across all wells of several immunoSEQ 96-well plates, and each plate served as one replicate. For sorted subsets, each replicate PCR was loaded with 200 ng genomic DNA, equivalent to about 30,000 T cell genomes. Purified libraries were measured with a Qubit 3.0 fluorometer, size-checked on a Bioanalyzer 2100, and measured again with the KAPA Library Quantification kit. A separate single-read 150-cycle Illumina NextSeq 550 flow cell was used to sequence each immunoSEQ 96-well plate. The paper's data handling went like this. Because the immunoSEQ output held only junctional sequences and lacked quality scores, the filtering could not match the filtering applied to full-length reads. Sequences were annotated with PyIR, a Python wrapper for IgBLAST v1.9, using IMGT germline references to assign V/J genes and CDR3. Reads were filtered out if the reads had weak V/J assignments (E-value above 1e-6), no CDR3, stop codons, out-of-frame junctions, or ambiguous translated residues. V3J clonotypes were defined as sequences sharing an identical inferred V gene, J gene, and CDR3 amino acid sequence. The percentage overlap between two repertoires was calculated by dividing the number of shared unique clonotypes by the size of the smaller repertoire. Three approaches were used to assess repertoire richness: RTK rarefaction, the Chao1 estimator, and Recon v2.1 estimates of unobserved clonotypes. OLGA was used to compute generation probabilities for all TCRbeta clonotypes that the gDNA method yielded from four donors. As stored in TCRdb, this immuneACCESS dataset retains in-frame rearrangements with V and J assigned. A fraction of the clones does not appear; measured against another copy, unresolved V genes explain less than half of the discrepancy, and the remainder lacks a known reason. The V and J calls and clone size come from that table; D and trimming were worked out from the DNA. Counted in this sample were 500,000 or so clones; approximately 95% of them appeared once. The ten largest account for around 0.067% of the sample.

Of note for this clone: Its binding antigen is unknown. Per-base qualities were not stored, and no clone one base away is much larger.

This sequence was found in a woman between 25 and 40 years old in good health. The rearranged chain carries TRBV15 and TRBJ2-2, with no confidently assigned D gene. Sequenced input: naive CD4+ T cells sorted from blood. The sample's cell subset or site label, in plain terms: CD45RA+ positively selected. The CDR3 region: CATSRVEFSGELFF. Read as DNA, the sequence is TGTGCCACCAGCAGGGTAGAATTCTCCGGGGAGCTGTTTTTT.